This T cell receptor beta chain was sequenced in a study of low-dose radiotherapy and immunotherapy resistance in tumors. In this sample, this clonotype turned up many times. Sample time point: after trial treatment. The treatment denotes: LDRT plus nivolumab, ipilimumab, low-dose cyclophosphamide and aspirin (RACIN trial). Patients qualified if they had advanced solid tumors that lacked tumor-infiltrating lymphocytes. There are 15 residues in the CDR3. Germline-derived CDR1 and CDR2 are KGHSH and LQKENI. Trimming shortened V by 6 bases and J by 1 base, and 16 bases separated the two germline ends. cDNA synthesis used a TRAV/TRBV-specific primer set for both chains. PCR amplification of the TCRs was performed with Phusion for approximately 20 PCR cycles, and it relied on a constant-region primer together with a V-primer adapter. Isolated mRNA underwent amplification via in vitro transcription. TCRdb called the reads again in MiXCR, with one record for every CDR3 protein. In the table there are some 94,000 distinct CDR3 sequences, 20% to 25% of which are singletons.

This chain joins TRBV18 and TRBJ2-7, with D unresolved. Sequenced material: PBMCs, taken after low-dose radiotherapy plus immunotherapy. This TCR came from a female donor with ovarian cancer. The chain's CDR3 is CASSRGVGASYEQYF. In DNA, the CDR3 is TGTGCCAGCTCCCGAGGCGTGGGCGCATCCTACGAGCAGTACTTC.